Following are 20 T cell receptor beta chains from one sample sequenced in a study of glioma-infiltrating T cells. TCR alpha and beta CDR3 regions were amplified from RNA using iRepertoire nested multiplex PCR. TCRdb processed the multiplex PCR reads anew with MiXCR; each CDR3 protein has one entry. This sample yields 100,000 to 150,000 distinct CDR3 sequences, of which roughly a quarter are seen a single time; over 25% belongs to the top ten. Sample: glioma tissue, nonneoplastic brain tissue, or PBMCs (not recorded which). The receptor set was obtained from a human donor with low-grade glioma or glioblastoma, undergoing nonglioma brain surgery, or in good health (not recorded which).

This clonotype was counted at least ten times. J is TRBJ2-1 and V is TRBV20-1; 7 bases fit TRBD1. CDR1 is DFQATT, CDR2 SNEGSKA, per germline (reference sequence). V gave up 5 bases and J gave up 5 bases; unmatched junction bases: 6. The CDR3 totals 13 residues. CDR3 amino acids: CSADRDPNNEQFF. Here the CDR3 DNA reads TGCAGTGCTGACAGGGATCCGAACAATGAGCAGTTCTTC.

This chain connects TRBV24-1 to TRBJ2-2, with no clear D. V was cut by 5 bases and J by 4 bases, with 7 bases left in between. This CDR3 is 13 amino acids long. CDR1 and CDR2 (germline): KGHDR, SFDVKD. CDR3 sequence: CATSVSGTGELFF. The CDR3 coding sequence is TGTGCCACCAGTGTCTCAGGCACCGGGGAGCTGTTTTTT.

The J gene is TRBJ2-1, the V gene TRBV12-3 or TRBV12-4, with D tentatively TRBD2 (7 bases). The germline V and J ends were trimmed by 7 bases and 1 base, with 17 bases remaining between them. The CDR3 contains 16 residues. This chain's CDR3 is CASTSAGARSYNEQFF. The CDR3 DNA follows: TGTGCCAGCACCTCGGCGGGGGCCAGGTCCTACAATGAGCAGTTCTTC.

The V and J genes are TRBV6-2 or TRBV6-3 and TRBJ1-1; D perhaps matches TRBD1 (6 bases). Per germline, CDR1 MNHEY and CDR2 SVGEGT. The CDR3 is 14 residues long. Trimming shortened V by 6 bases and J by 4 bases, and 15 bases separated the two germline ends. The CDR3 reads CASSVTGTSTEAFF. CDR3 nucleotides: TGTGCCAGCAGCGTAACCGGGACAAGCACTGAAGCTTTCTTT.

This chain joins TRBV19 and TRBJ2-1; the D gene is possibly TRBD2 (7 bases). V lost 7 bases, J lost 14 bases, and 18 bases lay in between. The CDR3 length is 12 residues. Germline CDR1 is LNHDA and CDR2 is SQIVND (reference sequence). CDR3 in DNA: TGTGCCAGTATGGGGAGGGGGACGAGGGAGTTCTTC. Translated: CASMGRGTREFF.

The V and J genes are TRBV29-1 and TRBJ2-3; 10 nucleotides agree with TRBD2. The CDR3 has 14 amino acids. V was clipped by 5 bases and J by 4 bases; unmatched bases: 6. Germline CDR1 SQVTM, CDR2 ANQGSEA. The CDR3: CSVRAGGRADTQYF. The CDR3 DNA is TGCAGCGTTCGAGCGGGGGGGCGGGCAGATACGCAGTATTTT.

This rearrangement joins TRBV19 to TRBJ1-1, with unresolved D. Germline loops: CDR1 LNHDA, CDR2 SQIVND (reference sequence). This CDR3 has 13 amino acids. V shed 3 bases and J shed 5 bases, with 10 bases lying between them. As DNA, the CDR3 is TGTGCCAGTAGTATCGGTGTGGAGACTGAAGCTTTCTTT. Its translation: CASSIGVETEAFF.

The chain is built from TRBV19 and TRBJ1-6; 7 bases match TRBD1. This CDR3 is 14 amino acids long. V shed 8 bases and J 7 bases; nucleotides not matched to a gene: 8. Per the germline V gene, CDR1 is LNHDA and CDR2 is SQIVND (reference sequence). The CDR3 DNA reads TGTGCCAGTCGACAGGGAAACCAAAATTCACCCCTCCACTTT. Its protein product is CASRQGNQNSPLHF. The whole variable domain, filled in from reference TRBV19 and TRBJ1-6, reads DGGITQSPKYLFRKEGQNVTLSCEQNLNHDAMYWYRQDPGQGLRLIYYSQIVNDFQKGDIAEGYSVSREKKESFPLTVTSAQKNPTAFYLCASRQGNQNSPLHFGNGTRLTVT.

The chain recombines TRBV2 with TRBJ1-1; D unresolved. The CDR3 is 14 amino acids. The V gene's germline CDR1 is SNHLY and CDR2 FYNNEI. V gave up 6 bases and J gave up 2 bases, with 13 bases separating them. CDR3 DNA sequence: TGTGCCAGCAGGTACAGCTCAGCCAACACTGAAGCTTTCTTT. It yields the protein CASRYSSANTEAFF.

The table lists this clonotype with a few counts. The V and J genes are TRBV3-1 and TRBJ2-5; the D is unclear. CDR1 is LGHDT and CDR2 is YNNKEL in the germline V gene (reference sequence). The CDR3 is 12 amino acids. V was clipped by 4 bases and J by 2 bases, with 5 bases between them. The CDR3 region has the DNA TGTGCCAGCAGCCCCTCTCAAGAGACCCAGTACTTC. It specifies CASSPSQETQYF.

This clonotype was observed at least ten times. The chain links TRBV7-2 to TRBJ1-1; D is possibly TRBD1 (5 bases). This CDR3 spans 13 amino acids. Trimming left V 8 bases short and J 6 bases short, with 16 bases between. Germline CDR1 is SGHTA and CDR2 is FQGNSA. CDR3 sequence: CASGQTAGAEAFF. CDR3 bases: TGTGCCAGCGGACAAACAGCGGGGGCTGAAGCTTTCTTT.

There are a few counts of this clonotype. The V call is TRBV11-2, the J call TRBJ2-1; 8 bases are a match to TRBD2. The CDR3 covers 15 residues. V shed 0 bases, J shed 8 bases, and the junction held 6 bases outside the gene matches. CDR1 and CDR2 (germline): SGHAT, FQNNGV. The CDR3 protein is CASSLERGGRDEQFF. The CDR3 nucleotides read TGTGCCAGCAGCTTAGAACGGGGGGGCCGAGATGAGCAGTTCTTC.

This clonotype came up a few times. This rearrangement joins TRBV6-1 to TRBJ1-3; D call uncertain. Trimming left V 1 base short and J 0 bases short, with 7 bases between. CDR1 is MNHNS and CDR2 is SASEGT in the germline V gene. This CDR3 has 15 amino acids. The CDR3 DNA follows: TGTGCCAGCAGTGAAGGGGGAGGCTCTGGAAACACCATATATTTT. Translating it yields CASSEGGGSGNTIYF.

The V and J genes are TRBV20-1 and TRBJ1-1; no definite D call. With 4 bases removed from V and 4 bases from J, the gap between germline ends came to 7 bases. The germline V gene encodes CDR1 DFQATT and CDR2 SNEGSKA (reference sequence). The CDR3 contains 11 residues. The CDR3 is CSATRGTEAFF. CDR3 bases: TGCAGTGCTACCCGGGGCACTGAAGCTTTCTTT.

This clonotype was seen repeatedly, ten times or more. The chain has TRBV20-1 and TRBJ2-5; 7 bases are a match to TRBD1. CDR3 size: 13 residues. V was clipped by 3 bases and J by 1 base; unmatched bases: 2. Germline loops: CDR1 DFQATT, CDR2 SNEGSKA (reference sequence). The CDR3 is CSARTGIQETQYF. As DNA, the CDR3 is TGCAGTGCTAGGACAGGGATCCAAGAGACCCAGTACTTC.

This chain links TRBV13 with TRBJ1-1; the D gene is possibly TRBD1 (6 bases). The CDR3 consists of 12 residues. V was pared by 5 bases and J by 5 bases, with 9 bases between. Germline V gene lookup returns CDR1 PRHDT and CDR2 FYEKMQ (reference sequence). The DNA of the CDR3 is TGTGCCAGCAGCCAAGGGACAACTGAAGCTTTCTTT. Translated: CASSQGTTEAFF.

V gene TRBV6-5 combines with J gene TRBJ2-1; D possibly corresponds to TRBD1 (5 bases). The CDR3 is made up of 14 amino acids. From germline, CDR1 is MNHEY and CDR2 SVGAGI. V lost 6 bases, J lost 10 bases, and 19 bases lay in between. The CDR3 loop reads CASSATVYTGEQFF. CDR3 sequence (DNA): TGTGCCAGCAGCGCGACAGTATATACAGGCGAGCAGTTCTTC.

The chain has TRBV20-1 and TRBJ1-5, with D possibly TRBD1 on 6 matching bases. Germline assignment: CDR1 DFQATT and CDR2 SNEGSKA (reference sequence). Trimming took 5 bases from V and 9 from J, leaving 11 bases between them. The CDR3 contains 11 residues. CDR3 protein: CSAGGPRPQHF. As DNA, the CDR3 is TGCAGTGCTGGGGGGCCTCGGCCCCAGCATTTT.

This chain uses TRBV2 with TRBJ2-5; no clear D. The CDR3 runs to 14 residues. V was clipped by 7 bases and J by 1 base, with 13 bases between them. CDR1 is SNHLY and CDR2 is FYNNEI in the germline V gene. Here the CDR3 reads CASTVGWVQETQYF. The CDR3 DNA follows: TGTGCCAGCACAGTGGGATGGGTCCAAGAGACCCAGTACTTC.

This chain connects TRBV20-1 to TRBJ1-5, with 8 bases fitting TRBD1. Germline assignment: CDR1 DFQATT and CDR2 SNEGSKA (reference sequence). This CDR3 is built from 14 residues. V lost 1 base, J lost 4 bases, and 3 bases stayed unmatched. This chain's CDR3 is CSARGQGSNQPQHF. CDR3 in DNA: TGCAGTGCTAGAGGACAGGGGTCTAATCAGCCCCAGCATTTT.